The text below deals with one TCR beta chain. Only one count was recorded for this clone. The antigen this receptor binds is unknown. There are no base qualities to consult, and no much larger clone falls within one base. The entry originates in a study of cytomegalovirus exposure and HLA in healthy donors (dated by TCRdb to the late 2010s). About the investigation overall: In an earlier analysis of about 560 of the donors, around 290 Gb of sequence data and approximately 100 million unique TCR beta sequences from approximately 180 million T cells were reported. Class I and class II HLA loci were covered by the typing at four-digit resolution. A later genetic analysis used genome-wide SNP genotypes for about 55% of the 666 donors, treating that subset as a discovery cohort. A later analysis re-analyzed previously published TCR beta repertoires from several hundred donors and added high-resolution HLA genotyping to study TCR occurrence patterns. Among the approximately 400 genotyped donors, approximately 82% belonged to the genetic ancestry cluster associated with self-reported Caucasian donors. High-throughput TCR immunosequencing, statistical association of individual TCRs with disease status, and machine learning were combined to predict cytomegalovirus infection status. About five DR-DQ haplotypes were treated as single units for association and clustering because of strong linkage in the cohort. About 280 gigabases of sequencing data and 70 million to 95 million unique TCR sequences made up an early release that covered about 640 HLA-typed donors. Among some 410 genotyped donors of the cohort, an average of roughly 240,000 unique TCR beta nucleotide sequences were sequenced per donor, 15% to 20% of them non-productive. Alongside the repertoire data, information on donor age, sex, ethnicity and CMV serostatus was compiled. In an earlier analysis of 587 of the donors, high-throughput TCR beta sequencing was used to judge whether each TCR beta V gene segment behaved as functional or pseudogenic. The aim of the study was to test whether cataloging public T cell receptors could identify signatures of past pathogen exposure. In the later analysis, no new phenotypic data were used to find candidate immune exposures; instead, reliance was placed on TCR beta sequences and their occurrence across donors. Typing coverage differed by locus: A, B, C, DRB1 and DQB1 were typed in roughly 629-630 donors, DQA1 in roughly 510, DPA1 in 600 to 610, and DPB1 in approximately 450. In addition to the first cohort of around 670 subjects, a separate validation cohort of 130 or so different subjects was used. The T cell repertoires of under 700 subjects were profiled by immunosequencing and related to cytomegalovirus serostatus. Every repertoire in the discovery cohort had been generated on one and the same sequencing platform.

The cohort consisted of 650 to 850 healthy bone marrow donors. All cohort members were sampled while nominally healthy, although unrecorded immune exposures were likely present. The donor tested CMV seronegative, placing the donor among the 352 seronegative members of the cohort. Every donor gave a peripheral blood sample, and the peripheral blood mononuclear cells from that sample were used for TCR beta sequencing. The Qiagen DNeasy Blood Extraction Kit was used to extract genomic DNA from the blood cell samples. To prepare the library, the immunoSEQ multiplex PCR assay was applied. The multiplex PCR relied on a mix of 60 forward primers for TCR Vbeta segments and 13 reverse primers for TCR Jbeta segments. A multiplex PCR assay on genomic DNA amplified the CDR3 region of rearranged TCR beta genes. On the Illumina HiSeq System, the amplified TCR beta libraries were sequenced as 87-base-pair reads. In the paper's pipeline: Across the 640 or so repertoires, a later analysis counted 78 million or so unique TCR beta chains, approximately 10 million of which were shared by at least two donors. Raw reads were error-corrected and collapsed into unique sequences with a nearest-neighbor algorithm that merged closely related sequences to remove PCR and sequencing errors. CDR3 sequences were aligned to IMGT reference sequences to assign V, D and J gene segments. For a sequence to be retained, a match of at least six nucleotides to both a V gene segment and a J gene segment was required. A rearrangement was called productive if the CDR3 had no stop codons and remained in frame with V and J, and every other rearrangement was called non-productive. Following IMGT convention, CDR3 was defined as the stretch from the second conserved V-encoded cysteine to the conserved J-encoded phenylalanine. The earlier analysis of about 590 of the donors excluded sequences that lacked an unambiguous match to a single V gene segment. An earlier analysis of just under 600 of the donors called V segments functional above 56.7% productive rearrangements and segregating when the between-donor standard deviation exceeded 5%. A statistical classification framework was built to diagnose cytomegalovirus status from the catalog of TCR beta chain sequences. In a later analysis, V and J genes were assigned by comparing TCR nucleotide sequences against IMGT/GENE-DB human TR gene sequences. In a later analysis, CDR3 sequences and most-parsimonious VDJ recombination scenarios were assigned using the TCRdist pipeline. In a later analysis, each TCR beta chain was defined by its CDR3 amino acid sequence together with its V-gene family, and reads lacking a unique V-gene family were excluded. To address suspected cross-contamination and a sequencing artifact, a later analysis removed around 600 highly shared, low-generation-probability nucleotide sequences. In a later analysis, a clonal expansion index was calculated for each public chain from normalized within-repertoire ranks of inferred template counts. A later analysis computed generation probabilities with a VDJ recombination model fitted to out-of-frame rearrangements, and checked the results against IGoR. In a later analysis, hypergeometric tests were used to score TCR-TCR, TCR-HLA and TCR-CMV co-occurrence, with a repertoire-size bias correction applied to TCR pairs. To estimate false discovery rates, a later analysis permuted the HLA or CMV assignments 20 times. A later analysis grouped co-occurring TCRs with DBSCAN, adding TCRdist sequence similarity when clustering within HLA-allele-positive subsets. Repertoires with fewer than 30,000 or more than 120,000 public chains were left out of co-occurrence clustering, as were about five repertoires with anomalous nucleotide sharing. Here the immuneACCESS table is served through TCRdb, limited to in-frame sequences with V and J called. Missing clones are a known gap in these copies; in checked studies unresolved V genes cover under half, and the rest lacks a known reason. That table furnishes V, J and clone size, whereas the DNA furnished D and trimming. The sample yields 140,000 to 150,000 clones; 80% were counted once. Just over 4.5% of the sample comes from the top ten.

Looking up the germline V gene yields CDR1 MDHEN and CDR2 SYDVKM. V and J are trimmed by 5 bases and 2 bases, and the gene matches miss 4 bases of the junction. The CDR3 has 16 amino acids, counting the end cysteine and phenylalanine. Only CDR3 DNA is held: 48 bases, read in frame from base 1. General findings and caveats noted by the study authors: Compared with equally common non-associated chains, HLA-associated TCR beta chains in a later analysis were more clonally expanded and had lower generation probabilities. Some 15 rarely observed V segments, including chromosome 9 orphons, were excluded from the earlier analysis of approximately 500 of the donors because counts were too low. In a later analysis, around 17,000 TCR beta sequences were associated with specific HLA alleles at a false discovery rate of 0.05. Linkage disequilibrium might explain the correlated functional status among segregating V segments, but an unknown experimental factor could not be excluded. In a later analysis, the rate of TCR association differed among HLA loci, with DRB1 alleles having the most associated TCRs and HLA-C alleles having the fewest. For the cohort, immune exposure information was limited to CMV serostatus. The authors suggested that the approach could potentially be extended to other disease states and immunological phenotypes. A later analysis reported that several top co-occurrence clusters appeared linked to parvovirus B19, influenza, CMV and Epstein-Barr virus. The presence/absence analyses assumed that sequencing depth was roughly uniform across donors, and that assumption may not be true. V-gene and J-gene trimming of TCR beta chains was associated with a missense DCLRE1C variant in a later genetic analysis, and the association was replicated in an independent cohort. In a later genetic analysis, fewer N-insertions in productive TCRs were reported among donors in an Asian-associated ancestry cluster than the roughly 640-donor mean. Broadly in line with IMGT annotations, most TCR beta V segments showed up in productive rearrangements about 87% or about 30% of the time in an earlier analysis of approximately 640 of the donors. The 87-base-pair reads could not distinguish some IMGT-functional V segments, including TRBV6-2 and TRBV6-3, so those segments were excluded. The cohort was sequenced for TCR beta chains only, and without alpha or paired-chain data the features that could be detected were limited. The study gave a list of 150 to 200 TCR beta chains associated with cytomegalovirus. Assigning TCR associations to individual alleles was difficult when HLA alleles, especially DR and DQ, strongly co-occurred. The classifier was reported to diagnose cytomegalovirus status with high specificity and sensitivity in both the original and validation cohorts. In vitro tests confirmed that a few of the cytomegalovirus-associated TCR beta chains recognize cytomegalovirus antigens. A further reported finding was that TCR beta sequences accurately predicted the HLA-A and HLA-B alleles for most subjects in the first cohort. A cluster of highly shared sequence variants was judged likely to be a technical artifact of the sequencing pipeline. Most TCR sequences were observed very rarely across donors, whereas some public TCRs were present in many individuals. According to a later analysis, most CMV-associated TCR beta chains appeared to be HLA-restricted, and the HLA associations seemed to be driven largely by CMV exposure. Because HLA typing was missing for some donors at each locus, association tests included only the typed subset.

The rearrangement joined TRBV28 to TRBJ2-3, with 13 central nucleotides matching TRBD2. The sequencing input was PBMCs. This sequence was found in a man aged 40-49 years in good health and CMV-seronegative. The sequence in DNA is TGTGCCAGCAGTCGACTAGCGGGGGGTTTCACAGATACGCAGTATTTT. It translates to CASSRLAGGFTDTQYF.